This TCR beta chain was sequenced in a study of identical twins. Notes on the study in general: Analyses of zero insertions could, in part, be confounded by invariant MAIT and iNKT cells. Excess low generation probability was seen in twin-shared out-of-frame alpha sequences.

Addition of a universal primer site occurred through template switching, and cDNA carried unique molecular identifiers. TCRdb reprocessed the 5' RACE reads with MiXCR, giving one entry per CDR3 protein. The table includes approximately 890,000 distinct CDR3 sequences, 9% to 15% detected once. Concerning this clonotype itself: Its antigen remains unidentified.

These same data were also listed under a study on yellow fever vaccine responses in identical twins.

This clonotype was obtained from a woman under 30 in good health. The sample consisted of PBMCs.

This CDR3 is CSAQTSEDYNEQFF. The CDR3 DNA is TGCAGCGCCCAGACTAGCGAGGACTACAATGAGCAGTTCTTC. V is TRBV29-1 and J is TRBJ2-1, with 8 bases aligning to TRBD2. Germline CDR1 is SQVTM and CDR2 is ANQGSEA. Losses at the gene ends were 7 bases for V and 3 bases for J; bases not matched to a gene: 8. The CDR3 runs to 14 residues.